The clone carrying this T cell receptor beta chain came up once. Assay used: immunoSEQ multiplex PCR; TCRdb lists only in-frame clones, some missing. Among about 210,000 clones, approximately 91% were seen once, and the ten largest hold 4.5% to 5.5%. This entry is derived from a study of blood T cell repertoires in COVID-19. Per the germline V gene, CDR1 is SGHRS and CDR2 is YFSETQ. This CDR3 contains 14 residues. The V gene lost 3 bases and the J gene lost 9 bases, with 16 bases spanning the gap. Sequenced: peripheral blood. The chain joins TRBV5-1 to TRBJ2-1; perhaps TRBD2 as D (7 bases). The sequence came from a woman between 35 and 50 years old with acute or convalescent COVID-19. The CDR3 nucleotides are TGCGCCAGCAGCTGGGGGCCAGGGACTATTGAGCAGTTCTTC. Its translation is CASSWGPGTIEQFF.